These 23 T cell receptor beta chains originate from one sample sequenced in a study of PD-L1 blockade in urothelial cancer. Time point noted: peripheral blood 6 weeks after treatment start. The data were produced by immunoSEQ multiplex PCR, yet TCRdb's version contains in-frame clones alone and is incomplete. The table lists about 130,000 clones, roughly 88% of them singletons. This material consisted of PBMCs, taken around atezolizumab (anti-PD-L1) treatment. Source of these receptors: a man between 45 and 60 years old with urothelial cancer.

The rearrangement uses TRBV6-1 and TRBJ2-3; TRBD1 matches 8 bases. Germline-derived CDR1 and CDR2 are MNHNS and SASEGT. Trimming at V came to 2 bases and at J to 6 bases, leaving 13 bases not matched to a gene. The CDR3 covers 17 residues. CDR3 protein: CASSEQVPGGAYDTQYF. In nucleotides, the CDR3 is TGTGCCAGCAGTGAACAAGTTCCAGGGGGCGCTTACGATACGCAGTATTTT.

V is TRBV4-1 and J is TRBJ1-5; D possibly corresponds to TRBD1 (6 bases). The CDR3 covers 17 residues. Germline V gene sequence: CDR1 MGHRA, CDR2 YSYEKL. Trimming removed 0 bases from V and 0 bases from J, with 12 bases in between. The CDR3 DNA follows: TGCGCCAGCAGCCAAGACAGGGGCCCTAATAGCAATCAGCCCCAGCATTTT. This translates into CASSQDRGPNSNQPQHF.

The rearrangement joins TRBV19 to TRBJ2-1; TRBD2 matches at 10 bases. The trim removed 2 bases at V and 3 bases at J, leaving 7 bases unmatched. This CDR3 comprises 17 residues. Germline V lookup: CDR1 LNHDA, CDR2 SQIVND (reference sequence). CDR3 residues: CASSIPGLADGYNEQFF. As DNA, the CDR3 is TGTGCCAGTAGTATACCTGGACTAGCGGATGGCTACAATGAGCAGTTCTTC.

This chain connects TRBV28 to TRBJ2-5; 8 bases fit TRBD1. Unmatched junction bases numbered 18, after V lost 8 bases and J lost 4 bases. The CDR3 spans 17 residues. Per germline, CDR1 MDHEN and CDR2 SYDVKM. CDR3 DNA sequence: TGTGCCAGCGGCCCTAGATCTTGGACAGGGAATAGAGAGACCCAGTACTTC. Translation gives CASGPRSWTGNRETQYF.

The chain employs TRBV19 and TRBJ1-3, with 8 bases fitting TRBD1. Germline-derived CDR1 and CDR2 are LNHDA and SQIVND (reference sequence). V shed 11 bases, J shed 2 bases, and the junction held 5 bases outside the gene matches. This CDR3 region has 13 residues. Here the CDR3 DNA reads TGTGCCTCGACAGGGGAGGCTGGAAACACCATATATTTT. This encodes CASTGEAGNTIYF.

The chain combines TRBV7-9 with TRBJ2-1, with a weak D call TRBD2 (5 bases). This CDR3 region has 12 residues. Germline CDR1 and CDR2: SEHNR and FQNEAQ (reference sequence). Trimming cost V 6 bases and J 11 bases, with 14 bases left between them. The CDR3, as DNA: TGTGCCAGCAGTCTACCGGACTCCCAGCAGTTCTTC. This translates into CASSLPDSQQFF.

The CDR3 DNA reads as TGTGCCAGCTCAGGGTCCAACTATGGCTACACCTTC. It specifies CASSGSNYGYTF. V is TRBV19 and J is TRBJ1-2; tentative D call: TRBD1 (5 bases). Trimming removed 9 bases at V and 2 bases at J, with 10 bases between. Per germline, CDR1 LNHDA and CDR2 SQIVND (reference sequence). This CDR3 has 12 amino acids.

This chain joins TRBV27 and TRBJ2-7; tentative D call: TRBD2 (5 bases). Germline V gene data show CDR1 as MNHEY and CDR2 as SMNVEV (reference sequence). The CDR3 sequence is 15 residues long. V was shortened by 5 bases and J by 6 bases, with 20 bases between the two germline ends. CDR3 protein: CASSRLPAAPLEQYF. CDR3 nucleotide sequence: TGTGCCAGCAGTCGACTTCCAGCGGCCCCCCTCGAGCAGTACTTC.

The chain carries TRBV25-1 and TRBJ1-6; possible D gene TRBD1, 6 bases. V lost 6 bases to trimming and J lost 7 bases, with 13 bases between them. The CDR3 extends over 14 amino acids. CDR1 is MGHDK and CDR2 is SYGVNS in the germline V gene. This CDR3 is CASRVGGDNSPLHF. The DNA of the CDR3 is TGTGCCAGCAGGGTAGGGGGAGACAATTCACCCCTCCACTTT.

The gene calls are TRBV19 and TRBJ2-1, with TRBD2 matching 13 bases. Germline V gene sequence: CDR1 LNHDA, CDR2 SQIVND (reference sequence). Trimming took 9 bases from V and 0 from J; bases not matched to a gene: 5. The CDR3 covers 16 residues. CDR3 protein: CASKRTSGSSYNEQFF. CDR3 in DNA: TGTGCCAGCAAAAGGACTAGCGGGAGCTCCTACAATGAGCAGTTCTTC.

This clone was seen ten or more times. Germline is not matched at one junction end, which may reflect a read error. The chain recombines TRBV7-6 with TRBJ2-7, with D tentatively TRBD2 (5 bases). CDR3 length: 14 residues. The germline CDR1 and CDR2 sequences are SGHVS and FNYEAQ. The CDR3, as DNA: TGTGCCAGCAGTTTAGCGTACAGCTCCTACGAGCAGTACTTC. It translates to CASSLAYSSYEQYF.

J is TRBJ2-2 and V is TRBV11-3; D might be TRBD2 (5 bases). Germline CDR1 is SGHNT and CDR2 is YENEEA. The CDR3 runs 13 residues. Trimming removed 3 bases at V and 9 bases at J, with 11 bases between. The CDR3 nucleotides are TGTGCCAGCAGCTTTGGACTCTCGAGGGAGCTGTTTTTT. Its protein is CASSFGLSRELFF. Full variable domain (missing parts from reference TRBV11-3 and TRBJ2-2): EAGVVQSPRYKIIEKKQPVAFWCNPISGHNTLYWYLQNLGQGPELLIRYENEEAVDDSQLPKDRFSAERLKGVDSTLKIQPAELGDSAVYLCASSFGLSRELFFGEGSRLTVL.

This clone was observed a single time. The V call is TRBV5-4, the J call TRBJ2-7; D is ambiguous. Germline-derived CDR1 and CDR2 are SGHNT and YYREEE (reference sequence). V was cut by 4 bases and J by 4 bases, with 9 bases left in between. CDR3 length: 12 amino acids. CDR3 sequence: CASSQTGYEQYF. CDR3 in DNA: TGTGCCAGCAGCCAGACTGGGTACGAGCAGTACTTC.

This clone came up once. V gene TRBV4-2 combines with J gene TRBJ1-5; D not certain. Looked up from germline, CDR1 is LGHNA and CDR2 is YNFKEQ. V dropped 3 bases and J dropped 0 bases, with 9 bases sitting between them. This CDR3 comprises 15 residues. CDR3 in DNA: TGTGCCAGCAGCCAGGGCCACTCTAGCAATCAGCCCCAGCATTTT. Translating gives CASSQGHSSNQPQHF.

This clone was picked up a small number of times. V is TRBV29-1 and J is TRBJ2-7; D not certain. Trimming removed 7 bases from V and 0 bases from J, with 13 bases in between. CDR1 and CDR2 (germline): SQVTM, ANQGSEA. The CDR3 has 13 amino acids. This CDR3 is CSASRRSSYEQYF. In DNA form, the CDR3 reads TGCAGCGCCTCGCGACGGAGCTCCTACGAGCAGTACTTC.

The chain is built from TRBV7-8 and TRBJ1-2; perhaps TRBD1 as D (6 bases). The CDR3 runs to 14 residues. Deletions cut 0 bases from V and 8 bases from J, with 13 bases between. CDR1 and CDR2 (germline): SGHVS, FQNEAQ. The chain's CDR3 is CASSLAGGARGYTF. The CDR3 DNA sequence: TGTGCCAGCAGCTTAGCGGGGGGGGCTAGGGGCTACACCTTC.

The chain joins TRBV7-8 to TRBJ1-5, with D possibly TRBD1 on 6 matching bases. The length of the CDR3 is 16 residues. CDR1 is SGHVS, CDR2 FQNEAQ, per germline. V shed 5 bases and J shed 0 bases, with 14 bases lying between them. The CDR3 coding sequence is TGTGCCAGCAGCGCGGACAGATCATATAGCAATCAGCCCCAGCATTTT. Its translation is CASSADRSYSNQPQHF.

The rearrangement links TRBV9 to TRBJ2-7; 12 bases align to TRBD2. Trimming took 3 bases from V and 6 from J; bases not matched to a gene: 4. The CDR3 is 14 amino acids. Germline assignment: CDR1 SGDLS and CDR2 YYNGEE. The DNA of the CDR3 is TGTGCCAGCAGCGGTCTAGCGGGAGGGCGCGAGCAGTACTTC. It encodes CASSGLAGGREQYF.

This clone was seen only once. This sequence joins TRBV18 and TRBJ1-1, with D perhaps matching TRBD1 (5 bases). The CDR3 contains 16 residues. Trimming stripped 4 bases from V and 5 bases from J, with 20 bases between. Germline CDR1 reads KGHSH; CDR2 reads LQKENI. The CDR3 is CASSRPNRSPRTEAFF. The DNA of the CDR3 is TGTGCCAGCTCACGACCAAACAGGTCCCCCAGGACTGAAGCTTTCTTT.

The V gene is TRBV5-4, the J gene TRBJ2-1, with a possible D match to TRBD2 (6 bases). Germline CDR1 reads SGHNT; CDR2 reads YYREEE (reference sequence). The CDR3 is 15 residues long. The V end was cut by 4 bases, the J end by 2 bases, with 13 bases between. CDR3 in amino acids: CASSRREYPYNEQFF. The CDR3 nucleotides are TGTGCCAGCAGCAGACGGGAGTACCCCTACAATGAGCAGTTCTTC.

The chain recombines TRBV21-1 with TRBJ1-2. TRBV21-1 is a pseudogene segment. CDR3 length: 15 amino acids. The DNA of the CDR3 is TGTGCCAGCAGGACGGGAGGGACGGGTAACTATGGCTACACCTTC. Amino acids: CASRTGGTGNYGYTF.

The J gene is TRBJ2-1, the V gene TRBV7-3, with TRBD2 identical over 8 bases. The CDR3 length is 13 residues. Germline lookup yields CDR1 SGHTA and CDR2 FQGTGA. V lost 3 bases to trimming and J lost 6 bases; unmatched junction nucleotides: 1. CDR3 in amino acids: CASSFGTSNEQFF. CDR3 sequence (DNA): TGTGCCAGCAGCTTCGGGACTAGCAATGAGCAGTTCTTC.

The chain couples TRBV19 to TRBJ1-1, with D perhaps TRBD1 (5 bases). CDR1 and CDR2 from the germline V gene are LNHDA and SQIVND (reference sequence). Trimming cost V 7 bases and J 0 bases, with 27 bases left between them. The CDR3 is 19 amino acids. CDR3 residues: CASTPGRGSWSNMNTEAFF. CDR3 bases: TGTGCCAGTACCCCGGGGAGGGGAAGTTGGTCGAACATGAACACTGAAGCTTTCTTT.